This TCR beta chain was recovered during a study of T cell changes during pregnancy in multiple sclerosis (dated by TCRdb to the late 2010s). Notes on the research overall: The study examined how the T cell repertoire changed over the course of pregnancy in women with multiple sclerosis.

Library preparation employed the immunoSEQ multiplex PCR assay. Here the immuneACCESS table is served through TCRdb, limited to in-frame sequences with V and J called. Missing clones are a known gap in these copies; in checked studies unresolved V genes cover under half, and the rest lacks a known reason. Across this sample there are roughly 58,000 clones, with around 90% seen only once. Under 3.5% of the sample belongs to the ten largest clones. Of note for this clone: Which antigen it targets is not known. It has no much larger one-base neighbor in the sample; base qualities were not kept.

The CDR3 contains 14 residues, cysteine and phenylalanine counted. CDR3 DNA is the only sequence kept; it has 42 bases, read in frame from the first base. Based on the germline V gene, the CDR1 and CDR2 sequences are MNHEY and SVGAGI. Clipping removes 6 bases from V and 3 bases from J, with 8 as the unmatched junction base count. The sequenced sample was CD8+ T cells from peripheral blood mononuclear cells, obtained before pregnancy. The chain employs TRBV6-5 and TRBJ2-7; 7 bases in the middle match TRBD1. This clonotype was obtained from a female donor with multiple sclerosis, enrolled in a pregnancy study. The sequence in DNA is TGTGCCAGCAGCCGTCGGACAGGATACTACGAGCAGTACTTC. Its protein reads: CASSRRTGYYEQYF.